What follows is one T cell receptor (beta chain) and its context. This sample was included in a study of blood T cells in healthy people across ages. V lost 0 bases, J lost 2 bases, and 6 bases stayed unmatched. Germline loops: CDR1 SGDLS, CDR2 YYNGEE. This CDR3 region has 16 residues. Together with a sample-barcoded 5' primer, a J-beta primer mix was included in a second PCR lasting about 7 to 12 cycles. TCRdb fed the 5' RACE reads into MiXCR, producing one record per CDR3 protein. The sample records fewer than 2,000,000 distinct CDR3 sequences, approximately 39% being singletons. The receptor comes from a human donor in good health. The sample taken for sequencing was blood. This rearrangement joins TRBV9 to TRBJ2-7; 9 bases map to TRBD2. The CDR3 region is CASSVGASGVPYEQYF. DNA of the CDR3: TGTGCCAGCAGCGTAGGGGCTAGCGGGGTCCCCTACGAGCAGTACTTC.